This T cell receptor beta chain was observed in a study of blood T cell repertoires in COVID-19. About the research overall: Acute and convalescent COVID-19 samples came from the United States, Italy and Spain. Sample material is recorded as cDNA or gDNA derived from T cells, B-cell-depleted T cells, or PBMCs.

Per the original data handling: Amplification of reference gene primers was used by the study to estimate nucleated cell counts. Assay used: immunoSEQ multiplex PCR; TCRdb lists only in-frame clones, some missing. From that table come the V and J calls and clone size; the DNA was used to work out D and trimming. The sample has about 33,000 clones; 87% are singletons. This CDR3 is 16 amino acids long. CDR1 is SGHDN and CDR2 is FVKESK in the germline V gene. The junction had 9 bases not matched to a gene; V was cut back by 4 bases and J by 6 bases. This clone was seen just once. The sequence came from a man aged 60-69 years with acute or convalescent COVID-19. The genes are TRBV14 and TRBJ2-7; 13 bases align to TRBD2. The sequenced material came from peripheral blood. The CDR3: CASSLGLAGRGGEQYF. CDR3 in DNA: TGTGCCAGCAGCCTGGGACTAGCGGGGAGAGGAGGCGAGCAGTACTTC.